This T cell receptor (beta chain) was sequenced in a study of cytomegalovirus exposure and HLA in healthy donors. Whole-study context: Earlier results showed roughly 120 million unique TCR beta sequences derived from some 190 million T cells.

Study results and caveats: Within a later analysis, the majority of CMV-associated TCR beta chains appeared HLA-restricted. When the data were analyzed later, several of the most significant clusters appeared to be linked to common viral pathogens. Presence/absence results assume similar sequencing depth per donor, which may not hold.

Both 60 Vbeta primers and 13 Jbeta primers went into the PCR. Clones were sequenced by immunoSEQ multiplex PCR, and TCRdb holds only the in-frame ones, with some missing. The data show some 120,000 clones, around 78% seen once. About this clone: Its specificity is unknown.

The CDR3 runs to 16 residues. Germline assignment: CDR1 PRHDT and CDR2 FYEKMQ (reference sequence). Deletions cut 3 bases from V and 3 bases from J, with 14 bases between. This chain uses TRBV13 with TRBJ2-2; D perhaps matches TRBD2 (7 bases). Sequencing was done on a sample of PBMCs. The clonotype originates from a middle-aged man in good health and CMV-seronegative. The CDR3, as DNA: TGTGCCAGCAGCTTGAGCGGCGGGGGCGACACCGGGGAGCTGTTTTTT. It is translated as CASSLSGGGDTGELFF.